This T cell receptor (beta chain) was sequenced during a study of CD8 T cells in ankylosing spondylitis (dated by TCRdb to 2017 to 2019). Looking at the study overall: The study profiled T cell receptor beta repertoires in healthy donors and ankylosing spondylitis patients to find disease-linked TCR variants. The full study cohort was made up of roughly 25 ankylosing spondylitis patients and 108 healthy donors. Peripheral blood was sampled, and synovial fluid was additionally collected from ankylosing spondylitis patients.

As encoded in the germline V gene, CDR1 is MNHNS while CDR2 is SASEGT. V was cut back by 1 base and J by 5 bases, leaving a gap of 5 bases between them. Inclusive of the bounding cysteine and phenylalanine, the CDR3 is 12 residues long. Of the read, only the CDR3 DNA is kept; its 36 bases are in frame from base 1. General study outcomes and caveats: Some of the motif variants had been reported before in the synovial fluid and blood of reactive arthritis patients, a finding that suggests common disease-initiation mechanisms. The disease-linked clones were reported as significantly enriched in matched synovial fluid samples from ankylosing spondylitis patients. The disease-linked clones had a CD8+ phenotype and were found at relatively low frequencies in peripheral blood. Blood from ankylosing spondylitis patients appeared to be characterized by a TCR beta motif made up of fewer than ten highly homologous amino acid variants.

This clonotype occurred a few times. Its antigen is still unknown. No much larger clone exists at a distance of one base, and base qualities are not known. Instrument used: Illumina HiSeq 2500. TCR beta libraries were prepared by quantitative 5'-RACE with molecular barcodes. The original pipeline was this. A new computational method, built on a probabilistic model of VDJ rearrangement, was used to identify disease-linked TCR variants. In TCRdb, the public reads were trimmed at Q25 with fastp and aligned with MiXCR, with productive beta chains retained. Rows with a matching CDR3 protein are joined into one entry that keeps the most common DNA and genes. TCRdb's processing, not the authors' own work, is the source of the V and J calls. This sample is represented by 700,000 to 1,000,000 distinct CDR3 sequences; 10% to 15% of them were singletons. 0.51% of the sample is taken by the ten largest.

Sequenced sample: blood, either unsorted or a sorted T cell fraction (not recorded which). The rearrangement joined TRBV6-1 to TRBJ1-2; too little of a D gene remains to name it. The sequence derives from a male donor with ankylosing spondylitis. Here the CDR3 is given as CASSEDGYGYTF. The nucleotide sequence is TGTGCCAGCAGTGAAGACGGGTATGGCTACACCTTC.